This T cell receptor (beta chain) was observed in a study of cytomegalovirus exposure and HLA in healthy donors. Study results and caveats: In a later analysis, common viral pathogens appeared linked to several of the most significant clusters. TCR beta V- and J-gene trimming was later associated with a missense DCLRE1C variant. In an earlier analysis, in 620 or so donors, most V segments appeared productive either ~90% or ~30% of the time.

CDR1 and CDR2 (germline): SGHRS, YFSETQ. This CDR3 is 14 amino acids long. V dropped 4 bases and J dropped 7 bases, with 15 bases sitting between them. Regarding this clone: No antigen is known for it.

Vbeta (60) and Jbeta (13) primers were used in the PCR. Method: immunoSEQ multiplex PCR; TCRdb's copy keeps in-frame clones and lacks some. This table holds about 120,000 clones, over 70% found once. The source material was PBMCs. The TCR sequence derives from a man in his forties in good health and CMV-seropositive. The chain uses TRBV5-1 and TRBJ1-5, with a tentative D call TRBD1 (6 bases). In DNA, the CDR3 is TGCGCCAGCAGCGATCAGGGGATGGGACAGCCCCAGCATTTT. This gives the protein CASSDQGMGQPQHF. The full variable domain, with the rest looked up from reference TRBV5-1 and TRBJ1-5, is KAGVTQTPRYLIKTRGQQVTLSCSPISGHRSVSWYQQTPGQGLQFLFEYFSETQRNKGNFPGRFSGRQFSNSRSEMNVSTLELGDSALYLCASSDQGMGQPQHFGDGTRLSIL.